Listed here are 11 T cell receptor beta chains from one sample, sequenced in a study of shared clonotypes between healthy human individuals. Sequencing was performed with immunoSEQ multiplex PCR; in TCRdb, only in-frame clones are kept and a portion is missing. Counted here are about 110,000 clones, about 70% occurring once; the ten biggest clones make up over 20%. Material: memory CD8+ T cells sorted from blood. As for subset: CD45RO+ cells pooled with CCR7-negative TemRA cells. These receptor sequences come from a woman younger than 45 in good health.

The chain couples TRBV27 to TRBJ2-2; 7 bases line up with TRBD2. CDR3 length: 16 amino acids. Germline CDR1 is MNHEY and CDR2 is SMNVEV (reference sequence). J lost 1 base, V lost 1 base, and 3 bases had no gene match. CDR3 sequence reads: CASSLFPGGNTGELFF. The CDR3 nucleotides are TGTGCCAGCAGTTTATTTCCGGGAGGGAACACCGGGGAGCTGTTTTTT.

The chain recombines TRBV5-4 with TRBJ2-7; D may be TRBD1 (6 bases). This CDR3 region has 15 residues. The V gene's germline CDR1 is SGHNT and CDR2 YYREEE (reference sequence). V was cut by 3 bases and J by 2 bases, with 15 bases left in between. The CDR3 nucleotides read TGTGCCAGCAGCTATCCAGGTGGACAGCCCTACGAGCAGTACTTC. Translating gives CASSYPGGQPYEQYF.

This clone is deemed medium-sized. The rearrangement joins TRBV15 to TRBJ2-3; the D gene is possibly TRBD2 (5 bases). The CDR3 covers 15 residues. V lost 3 bases and J lost 2, with 12 bases in between. Germline V gene sequence: CDR1 LNHNV, CDR2 YYDKDF (reference sequence). CDR3 region: CATSSGAEITDTQYF. The CDR3 DNA reads TGTGCCACCAGCAGCGGAGCGGAGATCACAGATACGCAGTATTTT.

The gene calls are TRBV25-1 and TRBJ2-5, with D uncertain. V dropped 4 bases and J dropped 5 bases, with 23 bases sitting between them. Germline-derived CDR1 and CDR2 are MGHDK and SYGVNS. This CDR3 comprises 17 residues. The DNA for the CDR3 is TGTGCCAGCAGTGCCCCAAGGCAGCCTGAAAAAATGGAGACCCAGTACTTC. Translating it yields CASSAPRQPEKMETQYF.

The V call is TRBV2, the J call TRBJ1-1; D gene uncertain. CDR1 is SNHLY, CDR2 FYNNEI, per germline. CDR3 length equals 12 residues. V was pared by 1 base and J by 6 bases, with 6 bases between. The CDR3 protein is CASSEGTSEAFF. DNA for the CDR3: TGTGCCAGCAGTGAAGGGACGTCTGAAGCTTTCTTT.

Written as DNA, the CDR3 is TGTGCCAGCAGCCAAGACAGGGTCTCCTACAATGAGCAGTTCTTC. Translating gives CASSQDRVSYNEQFF. V is TRBV14 and J is TRBJ2-1; perhaps TRBD1 as D (5 bases). The CDR3 runs to 15 residues. Trimming cost V 0 bases and J 0 bases, with 6 bases left between them. Germline values: CDR1 SGHDN, CDR2 FVKESK.

This clone has more than one count but fewer than ten. This chain joins TRBV19 and TRBJ1-3; no clear D. The V end lost 2 bases, the J end lost 4 bases, and 9 bases lay between the germline ends. The germline V gene has CDR1 LNHDA and CDR2 SQIVND (reference sequence). The CDR3 is made up of 14 amino acids. For the CDR3, the DNA is TGTGCCAGTAGTATAAGCAAATCCGGAAACACCATATATTTT. Translation: CASSISKSGNTIYF.

This chain uses TRBV9 with TRBJ1-2; no reliable D call. Looked up from germline, CDR1 is SGDLS and CDR2 is YYNGEE. V was trimmed by 0 bases and J by 2 bases, leaving 8 bases between them. This CDR3 has 14 amino acids. The CDR3 DNA reads as TGTGCCAGCAGCGTAGACCATGTGAACTATGGCTACACCTTC. Translation gives CASSVDHVNYGYTF.

The CDR3 loop is CASSQLSNYGYTF. The CDR3 DNA follows: TGTGCCAGCAGCCAATTGTCCAACTATGGCTACACCTTC. This chain uses TRBV16 with TRBJ1-2; D unresolved. Trimming removed 1 base at V and 2 bases at J, with 5 bases between. Germline loops: CDR1 KGHSY, CDR2 FQNENV. This CDR3 contains 13 residues.

CDR3 sequence reads: CASRTKTERWTEAFF. The CDR3 coding sequence is TGTGCCAGCAGGACCAAGACCGAGAGGTGGACTGAAGCTTTCTTT. V and J are TRBV6-1 and TRBJ1-1; D is unresolved. Trimming cost V 6 bases and J 5 bases, with 19 bases left between them. This CDR3 is 15 amino acids long. Germline values: CDR1 MNHNS, CDR2 SASEGT.

The V and J genes are TRBV10-2 and TRBJ2-7; D might be TRBD1 (5 bases). The V and J ends lost 1 base and 1 base respectively, with 8 bases between them. The CDR3 extends over 14 amino acids. Germline V lookup: CDR1 WSHSY, CDR2 SAAADI. The CDR3 loop is CASSELGHSYEQYF. The CDR3 region has the DNA TGCGCCAGCAGTGAGTTGGGGCATTCCTACGAGCAGTACTTC.